This T cell receptor (beta chain) was identified during a study of cytomegalovirus exposure and HLA in healthy donors. Findings of the study overall: Donor immune exposure was known only as CMV serostatus. TCR beta chains numbering roughly 150 were designated cytomegalovirus-associated. The study found most TCR sequences rare, yet found some public TCRs in many donors.

The donors were healthy bone marrow donors. This clone turned up a few times. What it binds is unknown. In germline, CDR1 is MNHNS, CDR2 SASEGT. This CDR3 is built from 17 residues. Losses at the gene ends were 4 bases for V and 3 bases for J; bases not matched to a gene: 3. PCR employed 60 Vbeta and 13 Jbeta primers. Some clones are missing from TCRdb's copy, which holds only in-frame ones; the method was immunoSEQ multiplex PCR. The sample has around 150,000 clones; roughly 9.6% are singletons. This sequence joins TRBV6-1 and TRBJ2-2; 15 nucleotides line up with TRBD2. The clonotype originates from a woman aged 40 to 50 in good health and CMV-seropositive. Sequencing was performed on PBMCs. The CDR3 bases are TGTGCCAGCAGTGGGACTAGCGGGGGGGTGGACACCGGGGAGCTGTTTTTT. It is translated as CASSGTSGGVDTGELFF.